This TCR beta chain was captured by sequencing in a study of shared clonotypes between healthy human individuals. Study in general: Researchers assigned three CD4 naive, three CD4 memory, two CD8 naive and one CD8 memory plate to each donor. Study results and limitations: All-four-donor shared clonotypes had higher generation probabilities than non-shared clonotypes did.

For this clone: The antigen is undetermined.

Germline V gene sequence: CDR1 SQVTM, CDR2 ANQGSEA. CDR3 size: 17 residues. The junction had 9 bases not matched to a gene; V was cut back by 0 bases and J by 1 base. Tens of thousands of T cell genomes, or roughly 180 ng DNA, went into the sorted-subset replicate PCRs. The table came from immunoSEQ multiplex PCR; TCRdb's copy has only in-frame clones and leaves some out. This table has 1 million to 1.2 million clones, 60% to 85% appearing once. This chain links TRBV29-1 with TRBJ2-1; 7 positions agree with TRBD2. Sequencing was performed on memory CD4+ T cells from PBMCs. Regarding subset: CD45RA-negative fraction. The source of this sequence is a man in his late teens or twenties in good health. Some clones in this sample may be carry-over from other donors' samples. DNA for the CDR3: TGCAGCGTTGAAGAAGTTGGGCTAGCGGAGTCCTACAATGAGCAGTTCTTC. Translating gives CSVEEVGLAESYNEQFF.